Listed here are 16 T cell receptor beta chains from one sample, sequenced in a study of blood T cell repertoires in COVID-19. The repertoire was sequenced with immunoSEQ multiplex PCR; TCRdb's copy has only in-frame clones and lacks some. This sample has hundreds of thousands of clones; approximately 92% occur once, and the top ten carry 1% to 1.3%. Sequencing was carried out using PBMCs or T cells enriched from blood (not recorded which). The receptor source for this set is a man aged 25-45 years who had recovered from COVID-19.

The chain joins TRBV7-9 to TRBJ2-7; D perhaps matches TRBD2 (6 bases). Trimming stripped 4 bases from V and 0 bases from J, with 7 bases between. There are 13 residues in the CDR3. Germline V lookup: CDR1 SEHNR, CDR2 FQNEAQ (reference sequence). This CDR3 is CASSSGLSYEQYF. The CDR3 DNA reads as TGTGCCAGCAGCTCGGGACTCTCCTACGAGCAGTACTTC. The variable domain in full, with the rest retrieved from reference TRBV7-9 and TRBJ2-7, is DTGVSQNPRHKITKRGQNVTFRCDPISEHNRLYWYRQTLGQGPEFLTYFQNEAQLEKSRLLSDRFSAERPKGSFSTLEIQRTEQGDSAMYLCASSSGLSYEQYFGPGTRLTVT.

This clone came up once. V and J are TRBV7-9 and TRBJ2-3; D unclear. V dropped 3 bases and J dropped 2 bases, with 6 bases sitting between them. Per the germline V gene, CDR1 is SEHNR and CDR2 is FQNEAQ (reference sequence). The CDR3 has 13 residues. The CDR3 nucleotides read TGTGCCAGCAGCTTCGGTTTCACAGATACGCAGTATTTT. Its translation: CASSFGFTDTQYF.

The chain carries TRBV7-9 and TRBJ2-2, with D maybe TRBD1 (6 bases). The CDR3 totals 14 residues. Trimming stripped 3 bases from V and 3 bases from J, with 8 bases between. The germline V gene has CDR1 SEHNR and CDR2 FQNEAQ (reference sequence). In DNA, the CDR3 is TGTGCCAGCAGCTTCTGGACAGACACCGGGGAGCTGTTTTTT. This sequence encodes CASSFWTDTGELFF.

This clone appeared a single time. The chain recombines TRBV7-9 with TRBJ1-4; 7 bases agree with TRBD1. CDR3 length equals 15 residues. With 5 bases clipped from V and 4 bases from J, the junction kept 7 bases outside the gene matches. Germline-derived CDR1 and CDR2 are SEHNR and FQNEAQ (reference sequence). CDR3 sequence: CASSQTGTVNEKLFF. The CDR3 DNA follows: TGTGCCAGCAGCCAGACCGGGACAGTTAATGAAAAACTGTTTTTT.

The chain couples TRBV14 to TRBJ2-1, with 11 bases aligning to TRBD2. There are 17 residues in the CDR3. Germline V gives CDR1 SGHDN, CDR2 FVKESK. The V segment lost 3 bases and the J segment 3 bases; nucleotides outside the gene matches: 7. CDR3: CASSHPGLADNYNEQFF. CDR3 nucleotides: TGTGCCAGCAGCCACCCGGGACTAGCGGACAACTACAATGAGCAGTTCTTC.

This chain uses TRBV19 with TRBJ1-2, with 12 bases matching TRBD1. Germline values: CDR1 LNHDA, CDR2 SQIVND (reference sequence). The CDR3 spans 14 residues. Trimming cost V 5 bases and J 6 bases; bases outside gene matches: 4. The CDR3 DNA sequence: TGTGCCAGTAGTCCGGGACAGGGGGCACATGGCTACACCTTC. It yields the protein CASSPGQGAHGYTF.

In the case of this clone: Other DNA sequences in the same sample also yield this CDR3. The genes are TRBV5-1 and TRBJ2-7, with TRBD2 matching over 9 bases. The V gene's germline CDR1 is SGHRS and CDR2 YFSETQ. There are 14 residues in the CDR3. Trimming at V came to 4 bases and at J to 0 bases, leaving 2 bases not matched to a gene. As DNA, the CDR3 is TGCGCCAGCAGCCTTAGCGGGAGCTCCTACGAGCAGTACTTC. It is translated as CASSLSGSSYEQYF.

The table lists this clone with a few counts. CDR3 protein: CASSYSGRVRSYEQYF. For the CDR3, the DNA is TGTGCCAGCAGTTACTCAGGGAGGGTTCGGTCCTACGAGCAGTACTTC. This chain connects TRBV6-5 to TRBJ2-7; 7 bases agree with TRBD2. V dropped 0 bases and J dropped 1; count of bases not matched to a gene: 6. The CDR3 extends over 16 amino acids. Germline V gene sequence: CDR1 MNHEY, CDR2 SVGAGI.

The chain carries TRBV25-1 and TRBJ2-2; the D gene is possibly TRBD1 (6 bases). CDR1 MGHDK and CDR2 SYGVNS come from the germline V gene. CDR3 length equals 13 residues. The V end was cut by 8 bases, the J end by 3 bases, with 10 bases between. The CDR3 spells CASRQDYTGELFF. The CDR3 DNA reads as TGTGCCAGCCGACAGGACTACACCGGGGAGCTGTTTTTT.

This clone has only one observation. The gene calls are TRBV2 and TRBJ1-1; D perhaps matches TRBD1 (6 bases). CDR3 length equals 12 residues. CDR1 is SNHLY, CDR2 FYNNEI, per germline. Trimming removed 8 bases at V and 1 base at J, with 8 bases between. This CDR3 reads CASLTGNTEAFF. CDR3 sequence (DNA): TGTGCCAGCTTGACAGGGAACACTGAAGCTTTCTTT.

This chain connects TRBV12-5 to TRBJ1-3; D ambiguous. The V gene lost 0 bases and the J gene lost 3 bases, with 15 bases spanning the gap. This CDR3 comprises 17 residues. The V gene's germline CDR1 is LGHNT and CDR2 FRNRAP. CDR3 sequence: CASGLVNFQRGGNTIYF. The DNA of the CDR3 is TGTGCTAGTGGTTTGGTAAACTTTCAGCGTGGTGGAAACACCATATATTTT.

The chain links TRBV5-1 to TRBJ1-5; 9 nucleotides agree with TRBD1. Trimming removed 4 bases from V and 3 bases from J; junction bases left unmatched: 5. The CDR3 spans 15 residues. The V gene's germline CDR1 is SGHRS and CDR2 YFSETQ. The CDR3 coding sequence is TGCGCCAGCAGCCCGGGGACAGGGCCCAATCAGCCCCAGCATTTT. Translation gives CASSPGTGPNQPQHF.

The chain couples TRBV6-2 or TRBV6-3 to TRBJ2-3, with 9 bases identical to TRBD2. J lost 5 bases, V lost 4 bases, and 10 bases had no gene match. CDR3 length: 16 residues. From germline, CDR1 is MNHEY and CDR2 SVGEGT. In DNA, the CDR3 is TGTGCCAGCAGTTCGCCGGGACTAGCATTGGTAGATACGCAGTATTTT. Its protein product is CASSSPGLALVDTQYF.

The V call is TRBV28, the J call TRBJ2-1; D may be TRBD2 (5 bases). The V end was cut by 7 bases, the J end by 2 bases, with 12 bases between. Germline V CDR1 and CDR2: MDHEN, SYDVKM. The CDR3 extends over 14 amino acids. The CDR3 here is CASTRELTYNEQFF. In DNA form, the CDR3 reads TGTGCCAGCACTCGGGAACTCACCTACAATGAGCAGTTCTTC.

This chain connects TRBV2 to TRBJ1-2; 9 bases fit TRBD1. V trimming: 2 bases; J trimming: 8 bases; junction bases outside the gene matches: 6. Germline CDR1 and CDR2: SNHLY and FYNNEI. The CDR3 extends over 14 amino acids. The CDR3 nucleotides read TGTGCCAGCAGTGAACGGACAGGGGTAATAGGCTACACCTTC. The encoded protein is CASSERTGVIGYTF.

Note on this clone: At one end, the junction sequence differs from germline, possibly due to a read error. The chain has TRBV29-1 and TRBJ2-3; 10 nucleotides match TRBD1. The germline V gene has CDR1 SQVTM and CDR2 ANQGSEA. The CDR3 totals 13 residues. CDR3: CSVRDRGTDTQYF. The CDR3 DNA sequence: TGCAGCGTCCGGGACAGGGGCACGGATACGCAGTATTTT.